The rows below give T cell receptor beta chains drawn from one sample of a study of chemoradiotherapy in HPV16-positive cancers. Produced via immunoSEQ multiplex PCR; TCRdb's table is partial and in-frame only. This sample has some 32,000 clones, with about 88% found just once. Source: blood, taken from a patient who underwent chemoradiotherapy. The receptors were gathered from a human donor with HPV-associated anogenital cancer. Both conserved end residues are part of each CDR3. A D gene is named only where the DNA matches it firmly. Size values are once, few and many counts, or a class for expanded clones, and some rows have none.

size,D,V,J,DNA,CDR3
-,-,TRBV29-1,TRBJ2-4,TGCAGCGTCAGGGCCCCCTTGGGCAACGAAAACATTCAGTACTTC,CSVRAPLGNENIQYF
-,-,TRBV13,TRBJ1-4,TGTGCCAGCAGCTCGGCGGCGCAGGCCGAGGAAAAACTGTTTTTT,CASSSAAQAEEKLFF
-,-,TRBV11-2,TRBJ2-7,TGTGCCAGCAGCTTGCTGCTCGGGGACTCCGGCGAGCAGTACTTC,CASSLLLGDSGEQYF
-,-,TRBV7-2,TRBJ1-2,TGTGCCAGCAGCTTCTTACAGGGAGATGGCTACACCTTC,CASSFLQGDGYTF
-,-,TRBV9,TRBJ2-1,TGTGCCAGCAGCTTCGAGGGAATAGGCAATGAGCAGTTCTTC,CASSFEGIGNEQFF
-,-,TRBV7-8,TRBJ2-4,TGTGCCAGCAGCTGGTGGGACGACAAAAACATTCAGTACTTC,CASSWWDDKNIQYF
-,TRBD1,TRBV7-2,TRBJ2-2,TGTGCCAGCAGGGAGAGGACAGGGGCGTATTCCGGGGAGCTGTTTTTT,CASRERTGAYSGELFF
-,-,TRBV27,TRBJ1-1,TGTGCCAGCAGTGGGGTTGGAAACACTGAAGCTTTCTTT,CASSGVGNTEAFF
few,TRBD1,TRBV19,TRBJ1-1,TGTGCCAGTAGTAGAGGACAGGGGGAAAACACTGAAGCTTTCTTT,CASSRGQGENTEAFF
-,TRBD1,TRBV15,TRBJ1-5,TGTGCCACCAGCCTGAGCCCCACAGGGGGCAATCAGCCCCAGCATTTT,CATSLSPTGGNQPQHF
-,-,TRBV6-5,TRBJ2-7,TGTGCCAGCAGCTCCACTTACTACAAATCCTACGAGCAGTACTTC,CASSSTYYKSYEQYF
-,TRBD1,TRBV5-1,TRBJ2-1,TGCGCCAGCAGCTTCGTGACAGGGAACAATGAGCAGTTCTTC,CASSFVTGNNEQFF
-,TRBD1,TRBV19,TRBJ1-2,TGTGCCAGTAGTCTCCGGGACAGGGGGCGCGACTATGGCTACACCTTC,CASSLRDRGRDYGYTF
-,TRBD1,TRBV6-5,TRBJ1-2,TGTGCCAGCAGTTACTCGGGACAGTACACCTTC,CASSYSGQYTF
-,-,TRBV7-2,TRBJ1-1,TGTGCCAGCAGCGTGGGGTTTGGTGAAGCTTTCTTT,CASSVGFGEAFF
-,-,TRBV7-2,TRBJ1-2,TGTGCCAGCAGCTCCGGTCGGGGGTCACACCTTCTCTATGGCTACACCTTC,CASSSGRGSHLLYGYTF
-,TRBD2,TRBV6-6,TRBJ2-2,TGTGCCAGCACTCGCGGGAGATCGGATGGGGAGCTGTTTTTT,CASTRGRSDGELFF
-,-,TRBV21-1,TRBJ2-2,TGTGCCAGCAGCAAACAGCCCGGGGAGCTGTTTTTT,CASSKQPGELFF
-,TRBD1,TRBV5-4,TRBJ1-4,TGTGCCAGCAGCCAGAGGGGGACAGGGGGCACGGATGAAAAACTGTTTTTT,CASSQRGTGGTDEKLFF
-,TRBD1,TRBV6-1,TRBJ2-4,TGTGCCAGCAGTCAGGGGGATCAAAACATTCAGTACTTC,CASSQGDQNIQYF
-,-,TRBV5-1,TRBJ1-6,TGCGCCAGCAGCGCCGGGACGGGGGATTCACCCCTCCACTTT,CASSAGTGDSPLHF
-,TRBD2,TRBV27,TRBJ2-7,TGTGCCAGCAATCCCGGGACTAGCGGAAGTTACTACGAGCAGTACTTC,CASNPGTSGSYYEQYF
-,-,TRBV29-1,TRBJ2-7,TGCAGCGTTGGGGGGGCCACCGAGCAGTACTTC,CSVGGATEQYF
-,TRBD2,TRBV11-3,TRBJ2-5,TGTGCCAGCAGCCCGACTAGCGGAGGGGGGCAAGAGACCCAGTACTTC,CASSPTSGGGQETQYF
-,TRBD2,TRBV19,TRBJ2-3,TGTGCCAGTAGTAATCTAGCGGGCAGCACAGATACGCAGTATTTT,CASSNLAGSTDTQYF
-,-,TRBV5-1,TRBJ2-5,TGCGCCAGCAGCCCTGAGATGAAGACCCAGTACTTC,CASSPEMKTQYF
-,-,TRBV7-9,TRBJ1-6,TGTGCCAGCAGCTTTCCTAATTATAATTCACCCCTCCACTTT,CASSFPNYNSPLHF
-,-,TRBV5-5,TRBJ2-5,TGTGCCAGCAGGGAACAAGAGACCCAGTACTTC,CASREQETQYF
-,-,TRBV29-1,TRBJ2-2,TGCAGCGTTGAGAATCGGGAAGGCACCGGGGAGCTGTTTTTT,CSVENREGTGELFF
-,-,TRBV6-5,TRBJ2-5,TGTGCCAGCAGACCCCCGGCACGAGAGACCCAGTACTTC,CASRPPARETQYF
-,-,TRBV7-2,TRBJ1-4,TGTGCCAGCAGCCCCCAGACAGGCAGGAATGAAAAACTGTTTTTT,CASSPQTGRNEKLFF
-,TRBD2,TRBV11-2,TRBJ2-7,TGTGCCAGCAGCACCGGGACTACTGGAGAGCAGTACTTC,CASSTGTTGEQYF
-,-,TRBV5-1,TRBJ1-2,TGCGCCAGCAGCTTGGGCGGGCACTATGGCTACACCTTC,CASSLGGHYGYTF
once,-,TRBV6-6,TRBJ1-2,TGTGCCAGCAGTTACGGCTCCGGGCAGGGCTACACCTTC,CASSYGSGQGYTF
-,-,TRBV4-2,TRBJ1-5,TGTGCCAGCAGCCAAGATGGTATGGGGCGTCAGCCCCAGCATTTT,CASSQDGMGRQPQHF
-,-,TRBV4-3,TRBJ2-2,TGCGCCAGCAGCCAAGATTCCCCGGGAGATCCCGGGGAGCTGTTTTTT,CASSQDSPGDPGELFF
-,-,TRBV7-9,TRBJ2-7,TGTGCCAGCAGCATTCAAGGGGAGGCAGCTTACGAGCAGTACTTC,CASSIQGEAAYEQYF
-,-,TRBV10-3,TRBJ2-3,TGTGCCATCCTTCGAACGCCGGAGGGCACAGATACGCAGTATTTT,CAILRTPEGTDTQYF
-,-,TRBV6-4,TRBJ2-3,TGTGCCAGCAGTGACCGCGTAGGGACGCAGTATTTT,CASSDRVGTQYF
-,TRBD2,TRBV11-2,TRBJ2-1,TGTGCCAGCAGCTTAGTTGCGACTAGCGGGGTGTATGAGCAGTTCTTC,CASSLVATSGVYEQFF
-,-,TRBV7-2,TRBJ1-6,TGTGCCAGCAGTTACGGCTATAATTCACCCCTCCACTTT,CASSYGYNSPLHF
-,TRBD2,TRBV7-2,TRBJ2-2,TGTGCCAGCAGCACCCCCGCCGGGACTAGCAGGAACACCGGGGAGCTGTTTTTT,CASSTPAGTSRNTGELFF
-,-,TRBV28,TRBJ1-5,TGTGCCAGCAGTTTAGGAAGGAGATTGGGTCAGCCCCAGCATTTT,CASSLGRRLGQPQHF
-,TRBD1,TRBV6-5,TRBJ1-2,TGTGCCAGCAGTTACGTTAGGACAGGGGGCGGCTATGGCTACACCTTC,CASSYVRTGGGYGYTF
-,-,TRBV13,TRBJ1-2,TGTGCCAGCAGCCCCGGACGGGGTACTTATGGCTACACCTTC,CASSPGRGTYGYTF
-,TRBD1,TRBV25-1,TRBJ2-1,TGTGCCAGCAGTACGCGGGACAGGGTCGGAAATGAGCAGTTCTTC,CASSTRDRVGNEQFF
-,TRBD1,TRBV4-3,TRBJ2-5,TGCGCCAGCAGCCATAACAGGGGGTACCAAGAGACCCAGTACTTC,CASSHNRGYQETQYF
-,-,TRBV4-3,TRBJ2-3,TGCGCCAGCAGCCAAACTACGGGGGGCCTGACAGATACGCAGTATTTT,CASSQTTGGLTDTQYF
once,TRBD2,TRBV7-9,TRBJ2-3,TGTGCCAGCAGCCCGGGGGGGGGCAGGTTAGATACGCAGTATTTT,CASSPGGGRLDTQYF
-,-,TRBV19,TRBJ1-5,TGTGCCAGTAGTCCCTCGAGGGGTTTAGAGCAGCCCCAGCATTTT,CASSPSRGLEQPQHF
-,-,TRBV5-4,TRBJ1-6,TGTGCCAGCAGCCGCGGAGGACACGACTATAATTCACCCCTCCACTTT,CASSRGGHDYNSPLHF
-,-,TRBV7-9,TRBJ1-1,TGTGCCAGCAGCTCCAATAAACGGGCCGGCACTGAAGCTTTCTTT,CASSSNKRAGTEAFF
-,-,TRBV30,TRBJ1-3,TGTGCCTGGAGTAAAGGCTCTGGAAACACCATATATTTT,CAWSKGSGNTIYF